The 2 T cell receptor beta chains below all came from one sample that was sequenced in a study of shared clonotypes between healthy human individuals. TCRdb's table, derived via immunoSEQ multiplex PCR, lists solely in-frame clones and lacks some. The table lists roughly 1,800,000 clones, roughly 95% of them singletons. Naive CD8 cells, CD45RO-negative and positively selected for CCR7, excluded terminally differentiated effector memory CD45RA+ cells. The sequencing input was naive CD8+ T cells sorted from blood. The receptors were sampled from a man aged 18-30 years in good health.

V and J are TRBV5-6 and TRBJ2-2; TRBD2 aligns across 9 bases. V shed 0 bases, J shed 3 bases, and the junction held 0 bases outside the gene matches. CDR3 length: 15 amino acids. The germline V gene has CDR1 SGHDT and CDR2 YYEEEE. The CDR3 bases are TGTGCCAGCAGCTTGGGACTAGCGGACACCGGGGAGCTGTTTTTT. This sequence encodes CASSLGLADTGELFF.

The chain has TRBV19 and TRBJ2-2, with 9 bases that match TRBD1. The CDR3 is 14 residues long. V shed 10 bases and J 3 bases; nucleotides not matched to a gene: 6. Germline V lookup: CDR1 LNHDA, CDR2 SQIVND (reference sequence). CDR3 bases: TGTGCCACTACCCGGGACAGGGACACCGGGGAGCTGTTTTTT. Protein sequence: CATTRDRDTGELFF. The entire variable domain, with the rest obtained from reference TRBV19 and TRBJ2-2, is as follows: DGGITQSPKYLFRKEGQNVTLSCEQNLNHDAMYWYRQDPGQGLRLIYYSQIVNDFQKGDIAEGYSVSREKKESFPLTVTSAQKNPTAFYLCATTRDRDTGELFFGEGSRLTVL.